One and the same sample provided the 27 T cell receptor beta chains below, sequenced in a study of molecular identifiers for immune sequencing clone quantification (dated by TCRdb to the late 2010s). The library came from PCR. The sequencer was an Illumina HiSeq 4000. TCRdb reanalyzed the raw reads on its own, using fastp at Q25 for trimming and MiXCR for clone calling, and kept in-frame beta chains. Rows with one shared CDR3 protein collapse into an entry with the most common genes and DNA. This sample is represented by about 510,000 distinct CDR3 sequences; 20% to 25% of them were singletons. In total, the top ten clones hold approximately 0.8% of the sample. Sequencing was performed on naive CD8+ T cells from blood, with Jurkat cell RNA spiked in. Explained via the paper, the cell subset or site label denotes: FACS-sorted CD8+CD4-CCR7+CD45RA+ naive T cells. These receptors were obtained from a human donor in good health. Some libraries in this study had Jurkat cell RNA spiked in.

About this clonotype: One base away lies a much larger clone, so this may be a sequencing read error. V is TRBV5-1 and J is TRBJ1-3; TRBD1 matches 7 bases. The length of the CDR3 is 14 residues. Germline CDR1 is SGHRS and CDR2 is YFSETQ. CDR3 in amino acids: CASSEGGSGNTMYF. The CDR3 DNA is TGCGCCAGCAGCGAAGGGGGCTCTGGAAACACCATGTATTTT. Full variable domain (remainder filled in from reference TRBV5-1 and TRBJ1-3): KAGVTQTPRYLIKTRGQQVTLSCSPISGHRSVSWYQQTPGQGLQFLFEYFSETQRNKGNFPGRFSGRQFSNSRSEMNVSTLELGDSALYLCASSEGGSGNTMYFGEGSWLTVV.

The gene calls are TRBV20-1 and TRBJ2-7, with 15 bases fitting TRBD2. The CDR3 extends over 18 amino acids. CDR1 is DFQATT and CDR2 is SNEGSKA in the germline V gene (reference sequence). V shed 6 bases and J 3 bases; nucleotides not matched to a gene: 15. CDR3 nucleotide sequence: TGCAGTGCCTTAACCGGGACTAGCGGGAGGCAGGTAGTCTACGAGCAGTACTTC. It encodes CSALTGTSGRQVVYEQYF.

The V and J genes are TRBV2 and TRBJ2-7; tentatively, D is TRBD2 (6 bases). The CDR3 consists of 14 residues. V was trimmed by 1 base and J by 4 bases, leaving 11 bases between them. The germline CDR1 and CDR2 sequences are SNHLY and FYNNEI. The CDR3 nucleotides read TGTGCCAGCAGTGAAGGGAGGGGCGGTTACGAGCAGTACTTC. This codes for CASSEGRGGYEQYF.

This clonotype has a count of ten or more. The chain is built from TRBV4-3 and TRBJ1-3; D not resolved. Trimming shortened V by 0 bases and J by 0 bases, and 9 bases separated the two germline ends. CDR3 length equals 16 residues. CDR1 and CDR2 from the germline V gene are LGHNA and YSLEER. The chain's CDR3 is CASSQDAQSSGNTIYF. The CDR3 DNA follows: TGCGCCAGCAGCCAAGATGCCCAGAGCTCTGGAAACACCATATATTTT.

This clonotype was seen only a few times. The chain couples TRBV5-6 to TRBJ2-5; D call uncertain. Germline loops: CDR1 SGHDT, CDR2 YYEEEE. The V and J ends lost 1 base and 5 bases respectively, with 18 bases between them. The CDR3 consists of 16 residues. CDR3 sequence reads: CASSLSFRTESETQYF. The DNA for the CDR3 is TGTGCCAGCAGCTTGTCCTTTAGGACGGAGTCGGAGACCCAGTACTTC.

This clonotype was counted only a few times. CDR3 loop: CASSQDSGTDSYEQYF. CDR3 nucleotides: TGCGCCAGCAGCCAAGATTCGGGGACAGATTCCTACGAGCAGTACTTC. The chain has TRBV4-1 and TRBJ2-7; 7 bases align to TRBD1. Germline CDR1 MGHRA, CDR2 YSYEKL. The CDR3 has 16 amino acids. The V gene end was trimmed by 0 bases and the J gene end by 1 base; junction bases not matched to a gene: 6.

This clonotype was counted only a few times. This sequence joins TRBV19 and TRBJ1-1; D gene unclear. V lost 1 base and J lost 4, with 7 bases in between. CDR3 length equals 13 residues. Germline V CDR1 and CDR2: LNHDA, SQIVND (reference sequence). The DNA of the CDR3 is TGTGCCAGTAGTATAGCCGGGGTCACTGAAGCTTTCTTT. Protein product: CASSIAGVTEAFF. Full variable domain (missing parts from reference TRBV19 and TRBJ1-1): DGGITQSPKYLFRKEGQNVTLSCEQNLNHDAMYWYRQDPGQGLRLIYYSQIVNDFQKGDIAEGYSVSREKKESFPLTVTSAQKNPTAFYLCASSIAGVTEAFFGQGTRLTVV.

Worth noting for this clonotype: One base away lies a much larger clone, so this may be a sequencing read error. This chain joins TRBV5-1 and TRBJ2-5, with D tentatively TRBD1 or TRBD2 (5 bases each). The CDR3 has 14 amino acids. CDR1 is SGHRS and CDR2 is YFSETQ in the germline V gene. The CDR3 here is CANSLLGVRETQYF. CDR3 in DNA: TGCGCCAACAGCTTGTTGGGGGTCAGGGAGACCCAGTACTTC.

V gene TRBV9 combines with J gene TRBJ1-1; tentatively, D is TRBD1 (6 bases). Germline CDR1 and CDR2: SGDLS and YYNGEE. The V end was cut by 4 bases, the J end by 2 bases, with 12 bases between. The CDR3 has 14 amino acids. The CDR3 protein is CASSRQVDNTEAFF. CDR3 nucleotide sequence: TGTGCCAGCAGCCGACAGGTGGACAACACTGAAGCTTTCTTT.

The chain combines TRBV5-8 with TRBJ1-5, with D tentatively TRBD1 (5 bases). In germline, CDR1 is SGHTS, CDR2 YDEGEE. V shed 3 bases and J shed 3 bases, with 13 bases lying between them. The CDR3 extends over 15 amino acids. CDR3: CASSSTRDLNQPQHF. The DNA of the CDR3 is TGTGCCAGCAGCTCAACCAGGGATCTCAATCAGCCCCAGCATTTT. Full variable domain (remainder filled in from reference TRBV5-8 and TRBJ1-5): EAGVTQSPTHLIKTRGQQATLRCSPISGHTSVYWYQQALGLGLQFLLWYDEGEERNRGNFPPRFSGRQFPNYSSELNVNALELEDSALYLCASSSTRDLNQPQHFGDGTRLSIL.

V usage is TRBV19 and J usage is TRBJ1-5; 7 positions agree with TRBD1. The germline gives CDR1 LNHDA, CDR2 SQIVND (reference sequence). This CDR3 contains 17 residues. V shed 3 bases, J shed 0 bases, and the junction held 8 bases outside the gene matches. The CDR3 bases are TGTGCCAGTAGTATCGCAAAACGGACAGGTAGCAATCAGCCCCAGCATTTT. Protein: CASSIAKRTGSNQPQHF.

This clonotype showed up just a few times. The gene calls are TRBV2 and TRBJ1-2; the match to TRBD1 covers 8 bases. CDR1 and CDR2 from the germline V gene are SNHLY and FYNNEI. This CDR3 is built from 14 residues. Trimming cost V 8 bases and J 2 bases; bases outside gene matches: 7. The DNA of the CDR3 is TGTGCCAGCGGAACAGGGGGTTTCAACTATGGCTACACCTTC. Translating gives CASGTGGFNYGYTF.

The chain joins TRBV2 to TRBJ2-7; D unresolved. The V gene's germline CDR1 is SNHLY and CDR2 FYNNEI. This CDR3 region has 10 residues. The V gene lost 6 bases and the J gene lost 3 bases, with 3 bases spanning the gap. CDR3 coding DNA: TGTGCCAGCAGGGTCTACGAGCAGTACTTC. Translated, it gives CASRVYEQYF. The entire variable domain, with the rest obtained from reference TRBV2 and TRBJ2-7, is as follows: EPEVTQTPSHQVTQMGQEVILRCVPISNHLYFYWYRQILGQKVEFLVSFYNNEISEKSEIFDDQFSVERPDGSNFTLKIRSTKLEDSAMYFCASRVYEQYFGPGTRLTVT.

This clonotype appeared many times. The chain has TRBV4-1 and TRBJ1-1, with 8 bases identical to TRBD1. V lost 4 bases to trimming and J lost 2 bases; unmatched junction nucleotides: 3. Germline V lookup: CDR1 MGHRA, CDR2 YSYEKL. This CDR3 comprises 14 residues. CDR3 coding DNA: TGCGCCAGCAGCCGTGGACAGGGCAACACTGAAGCTTTCTTT. Translation: CASSRGQGNTEAFF.

Remarks on this clonotype: Germline is not matched at one junction end, which may reflect a read error. The chain couples TRBV5-3 to TRBJ2-7, with D perhaps TRBD1 (9 bases). TRBV5-3 qualifies as an ORF whose function is uncertain. CDR3 length: 19 amino acids. The chain's CDR3 is CASSLVGTGSGSYAYEQYF. Written as DNA, the CDR3 is TGTGCCAGCAGCTTGGTTGGGACAGGGAGCGGGAGTTATGCCTACGAGCAGTACTTC.

This clonotype was observed many times. The J gene is TRBJ2-3, the V gene TRBV29-1, with 13 bases that match TRBD2. Germline V gene data show CDR1 as SQVTM and CDR2 as ANQGSEA. V gave up 1 base and J gave up 0 bases; unmatched junction bases: 13. There are 20 residues in the CDR3. CDR3 DNA: TGCAGCGTTGAAGGCAGTGTTGGGACTAGCGGGACCTCTAGCACAGATACGCAGTATTTT. Translation gives CSVEGSVGTSGTSSTDTQYF.

This clonotype occurred a few times. The chain combines TRBV19 with TRBJ2-7, with TRBD1 as a possible D gene (5 bases). Germline CDR1 LNHDA, CDR2 SQIVND (reference sequence). V lost 1 base and J lost 1, with 11 bases in between. The length of the CDR3 is 15 residues. CDR3 in amino acids: CASSIAAGSSYEQYF. CDR3 nucleotides: TGTGCCAGTAGTATAGCGGCAGGGTCTTCCTACGAGCAGTACTTC. The full variable domain, its missing parts supplied by reference TRBV19 and TRBJ2-7, is DGGITQSPKYLFRKEGQNVTLSCEQNLNHDAMYWYRQDPGQGLRLIYYSQIVNDFQKGDIAEGYSVSREKKESFPLTVTSAQKNPTAFYLCASSIAAGSSYEQYFGPGTRLTVT.

The chain combines TRBV6-5 with TRBJ2-7; no clear D. The CDR3 is made up of 13 amino acids. V shed 6 bases and J shed 4 bases, with 13 bases lying between them. Germline CDR1 and CDR2: MNHEY and SVGAGI. CDR3 sequence (DNA): TGTGCCAGCAGCCAATTTCACGGATACGAGCAGTACTTC. Translating gives CASSQFHGYEQYF.

This clonotype was observed a few times. The chain recombines TRBV30 with TRBJ1-1; possible D gene TRBD1, 5 bases. CDR3 length: 15 amino acids. Trimming shortened V by 3 bases and J by 3 bases, and 17 bases separated the two germline ends. Germline CDR1 is GTSNPN and CDR2 is SVGIG (reference sequence). The CDR3 region is CAWRGAGRAHTEAFF. DNA for the CDR3: TGTGCCTGGAGGGGCGCCGGCAGGGCGCACACTGAAGCTTTCTTT.

The table lists this clonotype with a count of one. This clone may be a read error of a much larger clone one base away. The rearrangement joins TRBV4-3 to TRBJ1-1; maybe TRBD1 (6 bases). CDR1 is LGHNA, CDR2 YSLEER, per germline. This CDR3 has 14 amino acids. The CDR3 DNA reads as TGCGTCAGCAGCCTCTGGGATCAGGGGACTGAAGCTTTCTTT. Translation gives CVSSLWDQGTEAFF.

This clonotype occurred many times. V usage is TRBV7-9 and J usage is TRBJ2-7; D is perhaps TRBD1 or TRBD2 (5 bases each). The CDR3 covers 14 residues. Germline assignment: CDR1 SEHNR and CDR2 FQNEAQ (reference sequence). The ends were cut back, 11 bases at V and 2 bases at J, with 19 bases in the middle. CDR3 bases: TGTGCCTCCTCCTCTTCGGGGCCCACCTACGAGCAGTACTTC. Protein: CASSSSGPTYEQYF.

This clonotype appeared many times. J is TRBJ2-7 and V is TRBV4-3, with D perhaps matching TRBD1 (6 bases). Germline CDR1 reads LGHNA; CDR2 reads YSLEER. The CDR3 spans 15 residues. Trimming removed 1 base from V and 3 bases from J, with 13 bases in between. The CDR3, as DNA: TGCGCCAGCAGCCAAGGAAGGCTAGGGGGCTACGAGCAGTACTTC. Encoded protein: CASSQGRLGGYEQYF.

A word on this clonotype: It may be a read error: a sequence one base away is much more abundant. This CDR3 fails to terminate in the conserved phenylalanine or tryptophan, so it likely reflects a read error. The V call is TRBV12-3 or TRBV12-4, the J call TRBJ1-1; D not certain. There are 14 residues in the CDR3. With 5 bases removed from V and 4 bases from J, the gap between germline ends came to 14 bases. CDR3 nucleotide sequence: TGTGCCAGCAGTACAGCCTGGTCCGGCACTGAAGCTTTCTCT. Translated: CASSTAWSGTEAFS.

This clonotype was seen only a few times. V and J are TRBV5-8 and TRBJ1-1; D possibly corresponds to TRBD1 (6 bases). Germline loops: CDR1 SGHTS, CDR2 YDEGEE. CDR3 length: 15 amino acids. Between the trimmed V and J ends, which lost 0 bases and 11 bases, there was a span of 20 bases. This CDR3 reads CASSLESGTRSGAFF. CDR3 DNA: TGTGCCAGCAGCTTGGAAAGCGGGACAAGGTCTGGGGCTTTCTTT.

V is TRBV5-5 and J is TRBJ1-1; D may be TRBD1 (5 bases). Trimming stripped 2 bases from V and 3 bases from J, with 11 bases between. The CDR3 covers 14 residues. Germline-derived CDR1 and CDR2 are SGHKS and YYEKEE (reference sequence). CDR3 loop: CASSFSQGYTEAFF. CDR3 DNA sequence: TGTGCCAGCAGCTTCTCGCAGGGTTACACTGAAGCTTTCTTT.

Many counts were recorded for this clonotype. The V and J genes are TRBV7-9 and TRBJ1-4, with 7 bases that match TRBD1. The trim removed 5 bases at V and 4 bases at J, leaving 7 bases unmatched. Germline values: CDR1 SEHNR, CDR2 FQNEAQ (reference sequence). The CDR3 consists of 15 residues. The CDR3 is CASSQDRELNEKLFF. CDR3 sequence (DNA): TGTGCCAGCAGCCAAGACAGGGAACTTAATGAAAAACTGTTTTTT.

V is TRBV27 and J is TRBJ2-7; 8 positions match TRBD2. The CDR3 runs to 13 residues. J lost 5 bases, V lost 5 bases, and 5 bases had no gene match. CDR1 and CDR2 (germline): MNHEY, SMNVEV (reference sequence). The CDR3 DNA is TGTGCCAGCAGTAGCGGGAGCTTCCACGAGCAGTACTTC. Translation gives CASSSGSFHEQYF.